This passage covers 20 T cell receptor beta chains from one sample sequenced in a study of T cell changes during pregnancy in multiple sclerosis. The repertoire was sequenced with immunoSEQ multiplex PCR; TCRdb's copy has only in-frame clones and lacks some. The data hold 20,000 to 25,000 clones, with about 86% observed a single time. This material consisted of CD4+ T cells from peripheral blood mononuclear cells, taken in the first trimester of pregnancy. The receptors were sampled from a female donor in good health, enrolled as a control in a pregnancy study.

V and J are TRBV5-1 and TRBJ2-3; 10 nucleotides match TRBD1. Per germline, CDR1 SGHRS and CDR2 YFSETQ. The CDR3 sequence is 20 residues long. J gave up 4 bases and V 1 base, and 18 bases lay outside the gene matches. The CDR3 reads CASSLFSWLSAGQGPDTQYF. CDR3 nucleotides: TGCGCCAGCAGCTTGTTCTCTTGGCTCTCGGCGGGACAGGGGCCAGATACGCAGTATTTT.

The chain links TRBV10-3 to TRBJ1-4; 9 bases map to TRBD1. The CDR3 is made up of 16 amino acids. The V gene's germline CDR1 is ENHRY and CDR2 SYGVKD. J gave up 0 bases and V 10 bases, and 9 bases lay outside the gene matches. This chain's CDR3 is CATRSGQGATNEKLFF. For the CDR3, the DNA is TGTGCCACTCGCTCGGGACAGGGCGCAACTAATGAAAAACTGTTTTTT.

The V and J genes are TRBV7-2 and TRBJ2-1; a possible D gene is TRBD2 (7 bases). Looked up from germline, CDR1 is SGHTA and CDR2 is FQGNSA. V shed 4 bases and J shed 8 bases, with 21 bases lying between them. The CDR3 is made up of 16 amino acids. CDR3 nucleotides: TGTGCCAGCAGCTCCCCCCGGGGGGCGGGAAGGGATGAGCAGTTCTTC. It codes for CASSSPRGAGRDEQFF.

This rearrangement joins TRBV10-3 to TRBJ2-3, with TRBD2 matching over 13 bases. V dropped 0 bases and J dropped 6; count of bases not matched to a gene: 9. Germline CDR1 ENHRY, CDR2 SYGVKD. The CDR3 has 18 amino acids. This CDR3 reads CAISESGTSGIVWDTQYF. In nucleotides, the CDR3 is TGTGCCATCAGTGAGTCCGGGACTAGCGGGATTGTTTGGGATACGCAGTATTTT.

The chain has TRBV7-2 and TRBJ2-7, with D maybe TRBD1 (5 bases). The germline V gene encodes CDR1 SGHTA and CDR2 FQGNSA. The CDR3 consists of 15 residues. Trimming removed 3 bases from V and 0 bases from J, with 12 bases in between. The CDR3 DNA is TGTGCCAGCAGCTTGTTTACAGGCATCTCCTACGAGCAGTACTTC. This gives the protein CASSLFTGISYEQYF.

This chain joins TRBV28 and TRBJ1-6, with 8 nucleotides matching TRBD1. V gave up 6 bases and J gave up 6 bases; unmatched junction bases: 7. Germline V lookup: CDR1 MDHEN, CDR2 SYDVKM. The CDR3 contains 15 residues. The CDR3 is CASSPQGAGNSPLHF. The CDR3 coding sequence is TGTGCCAGCAGCCCTCAGGGGGCCGGTAATTCACCCCTCCACTTT. Supplemented by reference TRBV28 and TRBJ1-6, the full variable domain reads DVKVTQSSRYLVKRTGEKVFLECVQDMDHENMFWYRQDPGLGLRLIYFSYDVKMKEKGDIPEGYSVSREKKERFSLILESASTNQTSMYLCASSPQGAGNSPLHFGNGTRLTVT.

The gene calls are TRBV11-2 and TRBJ2-7; 8 bases agree with TRBD1. Trimming cost V 6 bases and J 6 bases; bases outside gene matches: 4. Germline V CDR1 and CDR2: SGHAT, FQNNGV. The CDR3 consists of 12 residues. CDR3 in amino acids: CASRGDRFEQYF. CDR3 coding DNA: TGTGCCAGCAGGGGGGACAGGTTCGAGCAGTACTTC.

V and J are TRBV7-2 and TRBJ2-3; TRBD1 agrees at 9 bases. There are 16 residues in the CDR3. From germline, CDR1 is SGHTA and CDR2 FQGNSA. V shed 1 base and J 7 bases; nucleotides not matched to a gene: 9. The CDR3 spells CASSLGGTGTGYTQYF. CDR3 coding DNA: TGTGCCAGCAGCTTAGGGGGGACAGGGACGGGTTATACGCAGTATTTT.

This chain uses TRBV28 with TRBJ1-6, with 12 bases matching TRBD1. J gave up 5 bases and V 7 bases, and 15 bases lay outside the gene matches. CDR3 size: 19 residues. The germline V gene has CDR1 MDHEN and CDR2 SYDVKM. This chain's CDR3 is CASNSPRDRGRPNNSPLHF. In DNA, the CDR3 is TGTGCCAGCAATTCCCCCCGGGACAGGGGGCGCCCCAATAATTCACCCCTCCACTTT. Variable domain in full (rest from reference TRBV28 and TRBJ1-6): DVKVTQSSRYLVKRTGEKVFLECVQDMDHENMFWYRQDPGLGLRLIYFSYDVKMKEKGDIPEGYSVSREKKERFSLILESASTNQTSMYLCASNSPRDRGRPNNSPLHFGNGTRLTVT.

The chain employs TRBV19 and TRBJ2-5; D is perhaps TRBD1 (6 bases). Matching the DNA end better, TRBJ2-7 makes the J call doubtful. This CDR3 has 13 residues. Germline CDR1 is LNHDA and CDR2 is SQIVND (reference sequence). The CDR3 coding sequence is TGTGCCAGTAGTATAGATTACAGGGCCGAGCAGTACTTC. This encodes CASSIDYRAEQYF.

The chain is built from TRBV6-1 and TRBJ1-1; 7 bases agree with TRBD1. The CDR3 loop spans 13 amino acids. Germline CDR1 and CDR2: MNHNS and SASEGT. Germline trimming cut 7 bases from V and 1 base from J; bases unmatched to any gene: 3. The CDR3 spells CASTNRGNTEAFF. CDR3 DNA: TGTGCCAGCACTAACAGGGGGAACACTGAAGCTTTCTTT.

As to this clone: An end of the junction differs from the germline gene, which may be a read error. The V and J genes are TRBV29-1 and TRBJ2-2, with D perhaps matching TRBD2 (5 bases). The CDR3 is 13 amino acids. The germline gives CDR1 SQVTM, CDR2 ANQGSEA. The CDR3 region is CSVKGAVHRGAVF. As DNA, the CDR3 is TGCAGCGTTAAGGGTGCGGTACACCGGGGAGCTGTTTTT.

The rearrangement links TRBV9 to TRBJ2-1; possible D gene TRBD1, 5 bases. The V gene's germline CDR1 is SGDLS and CDR2 YYNGEE. V lost 1 base and J 5 bases, leaving 16 bases between the germline ends. This CDR3 spans 16 amino acids. CDR3 bases: TGTGCCAGCAGCGTACCCCTTCAGGGCGGCGACAATGAGCAGTTCTTC. Translating gives CASSVPLQGGDNEQFF.

The rearrangement links TRBV21-1 to TRBJ2-3; the table calls TRBD1, which could not be checked here. TRBV21-1 is described as a pseudogene. This CDR3 is 15 amino acids long. CDR3 sequence: CASRWKLQGTDTQYF. In nucleotides, the CDR3 is TGTGCCAGCAGGTGGAAATTGCAGGGAACAGATACGCAGTATTTT.

The V and J genes are TRBV11-1 and TRBJ2-7, with TRBD2 matching over 13 bases. Trimming removed 5 bases from V and 3 bases from J; junction bases left unmatched: 4. Looked up from germline, CDR1 is SGHAT and CDR2 is FQDESV (reference sequence). The CDR3 covers 15 residues. The CDR3 DNA reads TGTGCCAGCAGCGATGGACTAGCGGGGGTCTACGAGCAGTACTTC. This sequence encodes CASSDGLAGVYEQYF.

This clone was counted a few times. The chain has TRBV10-3 and TRBJ2-7, with 7 bases matching TRBD2. V was pared by 5 bases and J by 6 bases, with 7 bases of the junction left unmatched. The CDR3 has 13 residues. Germline V CDR1 and CDR2: ENHRY, SYGVKD. CDR3 bases: TGTGCCATCAGTCCGGGACTAATAGGCGAGCAGTACTTC. Protein sequence: CAISPGLIGEQYF.

The V gene is TRBV19, the J gene TRBJ1-5; TRBD1 aligns across 11 bases. Germline loops: CDR1 LNHDA, CDR2 SQIVND (reference sequence). CDR3 size: 17 residues. The V segment lost 7 bases and the J segment 2 bases; nucleotides outside the gene matches: 10. CDR3 in DNA: TGTGCCAGTACTCGGACAGGGGGCCGCTTAGGCAATCAGCCCCAGCATTTT. This sequence encodes CASTRTGGRLGNQPQHF. Full variable domain (missing parts from reference TRBV19 and TRBJ1-5): DGGITQSPKYLFRKEGQNVTLSCEQNLNHDAMYWYRQDPGQGLRLIYYSQIVNDFQKGDIAEGYSVSREKKESFPLTVTSAQKNPTAFYLCASTRTGGRLGNQPQHFGDGTRLSIL.

The CDR3 loop is CASSLQWGRGQPQHF. CDR3 sequence (DNA): TGTGCCAGCAGCCTCCAGTGGGGGCGCGGTCAGCCCCAGCATTTT. The chain employs TRBV7-2 and TRBJ1-5; possible D gene TRBD1, 6 bases. Germline values: CDR1 SGHTA, CDR2 FQGNSA. Between the trimmed V and J ends, which lost 5 bases and 6 bases, there was a span of 17 bases. The CDR3 has 15 residues.

This chain uses TRBV19 with TRBJ1-5, with a possible D match to TRBD1 (6 bases). V lost 4 bases and J lost 6, with 10 bases in between. The CDR3 length is 13 residues. Germline-derived CDR1 and CDR2 are LNHDA and SQIVND (reference sequence). CDR3 residues: CASSTGDGQPQHF. The DNA of the CDR3 is TGTGCCAGTAGTACAGGGGACGGTCAGCCCCAGCATTTT.

The chain employs TRBV4-1 and TRBJ1-1, with a possible D match to TRBD1 (5 bases). Germline V lookup: CDR1 MGHRA, CDR2 YSYEKL. The V and J ends lost 3 bases and 10 bases respectively, with 18 bases between them. CDR3 length equals 14 residues. CDR3 in amino acids: CASSQAGGGRGAFF. The CDR3 DNA sequence: TGCGCCAGCAGCCAGGCCGGGGGGGGAAGAGGAGCTTTCTTT.